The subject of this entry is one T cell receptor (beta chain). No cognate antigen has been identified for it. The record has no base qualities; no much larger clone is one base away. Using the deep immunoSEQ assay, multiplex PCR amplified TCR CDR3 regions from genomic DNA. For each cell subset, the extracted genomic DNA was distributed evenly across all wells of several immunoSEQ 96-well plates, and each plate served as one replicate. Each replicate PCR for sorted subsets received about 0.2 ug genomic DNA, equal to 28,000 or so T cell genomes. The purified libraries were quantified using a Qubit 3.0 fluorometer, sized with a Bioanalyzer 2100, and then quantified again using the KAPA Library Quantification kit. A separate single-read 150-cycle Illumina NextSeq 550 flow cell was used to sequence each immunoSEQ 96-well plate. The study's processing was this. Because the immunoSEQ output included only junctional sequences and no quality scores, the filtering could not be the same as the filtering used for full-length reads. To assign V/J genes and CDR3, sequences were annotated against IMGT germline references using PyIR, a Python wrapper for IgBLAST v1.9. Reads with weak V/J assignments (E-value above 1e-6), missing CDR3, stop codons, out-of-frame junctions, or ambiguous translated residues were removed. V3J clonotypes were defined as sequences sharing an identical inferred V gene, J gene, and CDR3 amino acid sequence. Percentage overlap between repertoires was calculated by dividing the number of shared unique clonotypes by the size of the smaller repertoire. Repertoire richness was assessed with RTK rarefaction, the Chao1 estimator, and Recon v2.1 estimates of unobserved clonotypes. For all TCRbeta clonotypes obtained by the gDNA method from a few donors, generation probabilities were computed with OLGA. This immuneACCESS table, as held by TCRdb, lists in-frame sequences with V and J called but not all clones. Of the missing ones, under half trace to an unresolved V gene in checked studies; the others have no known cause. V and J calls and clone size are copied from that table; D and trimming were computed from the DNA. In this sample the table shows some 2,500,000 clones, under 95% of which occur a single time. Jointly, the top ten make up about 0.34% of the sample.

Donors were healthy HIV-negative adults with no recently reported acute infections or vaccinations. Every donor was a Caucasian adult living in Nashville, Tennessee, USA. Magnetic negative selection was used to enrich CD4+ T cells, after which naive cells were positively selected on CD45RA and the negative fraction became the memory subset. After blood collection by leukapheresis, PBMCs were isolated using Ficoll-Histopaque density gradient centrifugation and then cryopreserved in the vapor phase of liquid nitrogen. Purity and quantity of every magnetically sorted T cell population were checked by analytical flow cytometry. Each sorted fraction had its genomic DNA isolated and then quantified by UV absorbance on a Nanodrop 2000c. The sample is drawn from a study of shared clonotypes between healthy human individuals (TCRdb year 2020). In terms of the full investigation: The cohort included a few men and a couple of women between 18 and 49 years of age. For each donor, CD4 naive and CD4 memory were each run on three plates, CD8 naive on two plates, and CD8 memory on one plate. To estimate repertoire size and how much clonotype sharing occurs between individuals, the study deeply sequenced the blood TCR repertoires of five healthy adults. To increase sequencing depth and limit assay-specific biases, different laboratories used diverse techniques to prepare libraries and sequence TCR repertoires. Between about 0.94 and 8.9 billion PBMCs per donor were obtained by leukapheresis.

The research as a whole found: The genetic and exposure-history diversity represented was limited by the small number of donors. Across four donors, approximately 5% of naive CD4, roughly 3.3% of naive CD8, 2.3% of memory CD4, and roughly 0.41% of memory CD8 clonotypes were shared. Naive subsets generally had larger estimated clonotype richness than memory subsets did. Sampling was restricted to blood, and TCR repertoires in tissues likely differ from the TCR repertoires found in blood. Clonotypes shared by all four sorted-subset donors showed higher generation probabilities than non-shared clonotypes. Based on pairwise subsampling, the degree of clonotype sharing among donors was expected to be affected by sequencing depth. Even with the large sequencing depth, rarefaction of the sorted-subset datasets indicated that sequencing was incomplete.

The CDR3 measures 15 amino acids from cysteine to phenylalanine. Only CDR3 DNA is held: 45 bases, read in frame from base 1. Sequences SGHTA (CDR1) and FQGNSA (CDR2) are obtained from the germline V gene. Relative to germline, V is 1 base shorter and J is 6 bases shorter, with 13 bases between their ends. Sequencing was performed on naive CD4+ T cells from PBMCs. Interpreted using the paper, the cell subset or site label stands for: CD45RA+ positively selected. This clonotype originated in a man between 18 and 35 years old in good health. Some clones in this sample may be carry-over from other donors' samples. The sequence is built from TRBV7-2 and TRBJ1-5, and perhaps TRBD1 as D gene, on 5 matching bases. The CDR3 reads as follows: CASSLGAGWGQPQHF. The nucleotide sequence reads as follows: TGTGCCAGCAGCTTAGGGGCAGGGTGGGGTCAGCCCCAGCATTTT.